This T cell receptor (beta chain) emerged from a study of T cells in localized non-small cell lung cancer. Study-level results: Uninvolved nearby lung showed the greatest T cell clonality, exceeding that found in tumor. Overall survival was longer when the density of T cells in the blood was higher. It remains possible that heterogeneity exists, since only one tumor region was sequenced.

This CDR3 has 13 residues. The V and J ends lost 0 bases and 9 bases respectively, with 9 bases between them. Germline loops: CDR1 SGHNT, CDR2 YENEEA. Concerning this clone itself: Its antigen is not identified.

Sequenced by immunoSEQ multiplex PCR; TCRdb stores in-frame clones only, minus some. The sample contains about 33,000 clones, about nine tenths of which appear only once. V gene TRBV11-3 combines with J gene TRBJ2-1; D call uncertain. This receptor was identified in a man aged 40-75 years with stage II lung adenocarcinoma. The specimen comprised PBMCs, sampled before any cancer treatment. CDR3 in DNA: TGTGCCAGCAGCTTAGATCCGGTGGGTGAGCAGTTCTTC. It specifies CASSLDPVGEQFF.